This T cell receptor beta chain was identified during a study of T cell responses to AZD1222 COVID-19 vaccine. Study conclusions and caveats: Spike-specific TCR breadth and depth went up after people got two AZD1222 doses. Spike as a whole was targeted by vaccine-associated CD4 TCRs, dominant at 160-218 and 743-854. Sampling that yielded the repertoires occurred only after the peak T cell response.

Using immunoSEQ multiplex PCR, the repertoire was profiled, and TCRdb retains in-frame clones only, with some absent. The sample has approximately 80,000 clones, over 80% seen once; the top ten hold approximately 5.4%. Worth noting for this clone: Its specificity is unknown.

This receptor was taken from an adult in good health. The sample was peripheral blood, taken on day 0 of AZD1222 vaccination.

The CDR3 loop reads CATSSPIEPDPGNTIYF. DNA of the CDR3: TGTGCCACCAGCTCCCCGATCGAGCCCGACCCGGGAAACACCATATATTTT. The chain employs TRBV15 and TRBJ1-3; D gene unclear. Trimming removed 5 bases at V and 4 bases at J, with 21 bases between. This CDR3 has 17 residues. The germline CDR1 and CDR2 sequences are LNHNV and YYDKDF (reference sequence). Variable domain in full (rest from reference TRBV15 and TRBJ1-3): DAMVIQNPRYQVTQFGKPVTLSCSQTLNHNVMYWYQQKSSQAPKLLFHYYDKDFNNEADTPDNFQSRRPNTSFCFLDIRSPGLGDTAMYLCATSSPIEPDPGNTIYFGEGSWLTVV.